This T cell receptor beta chain was recovered during a study of T cells in narcolepsy. Looking at the study overall: Donors had narcolepsy type 1 or type 2, or were healthy controls.

Overall study results and limits: Comparing one patient's CSF and blood CD4+ clonotypes highlighted HCRT- and TRIB2-specific autoreactive clonotypes.

The data were produced by immunoSEQ multiplex PCR, yet TCRdb's version contains in-frame clones alone and is incomplete. This sample carries around 32,000 clones, roughly 83% of them seen once, and the ten largest clones take around 0.96%. On this clone: Its specificity is not known.

This receptor was taken from a human donor with narcolepsy. The sample consisted of CD45RA- memory CD4+ T cells from PBMCs.

The CDR3 region is CASSLQGTSSGNTIYF. The CDR3 DNA follows: TGTGCCAGCAGCTTACAGGGAACTTCCTCTGGAAACACCATATATTTT. The chain combines TRBV7-2 with TRBJ1-3, with a possible D match to TRBD1 (5 bases). The germline CDR1 and CDR2 sequences are SGHTA and FQGNSA. Trimming left V 2 bases short and J 0 bases short, with 11 bases between. CDR3 size: 16 residues. Supplemented by reference TRBV7-2 and TRBJ1-3, the full variable domain reads GAGVSQSPSNKVTEKGKDVELRCDPISGHTALYWYRQSLGQGLEFLIYFQGNSAPDKSGLPSDRFSAERTGGSVSTLTIQRTQQEDSAVYLCASSLQGTSSGNTIYFGEGSWLTVV.